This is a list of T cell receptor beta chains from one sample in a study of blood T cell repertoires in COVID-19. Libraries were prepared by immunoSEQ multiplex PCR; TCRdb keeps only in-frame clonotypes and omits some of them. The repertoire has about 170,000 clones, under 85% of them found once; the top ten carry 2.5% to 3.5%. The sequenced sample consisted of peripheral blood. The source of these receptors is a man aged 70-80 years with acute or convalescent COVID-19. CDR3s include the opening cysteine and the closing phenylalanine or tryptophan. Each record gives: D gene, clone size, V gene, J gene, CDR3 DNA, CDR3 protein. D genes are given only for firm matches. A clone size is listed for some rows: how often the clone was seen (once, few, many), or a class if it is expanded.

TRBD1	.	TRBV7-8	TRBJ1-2	TGTGCCAGCAGCCCCAGGGGGCCTGATGGCTACACCTTC	CASSPRGPDGYTF
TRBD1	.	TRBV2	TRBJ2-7	TGTGCCAGCGATGTGGGACAGGACTACGAGCAGTACTTC	CASDVGQDYEQYF
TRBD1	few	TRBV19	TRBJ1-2	TGTGCCAGTAGTCTATTGGGGGACAGGGGAGGTAGTAATGGCTACACCTTC	CASSLLGDRGGSNGYTF
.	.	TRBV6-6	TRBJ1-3	TGTGCCAGCAGTTACTCGCAGGGGATCGGAAACACCATATATTTT	CASSYSQGIGNTIYF
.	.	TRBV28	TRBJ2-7	TGTGCCAGCAGTTTATTGAGCTACGAGCAGTACTTC	CASSLLSYEQYF
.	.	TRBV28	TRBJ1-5	TGTGCCAGCAGTATTCGACAGAGCAATCAGCCCCAGCATTTT	CASSIRQSNQPQHF
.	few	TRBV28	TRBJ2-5	TGTGCCAGCAGTCCCCAGGTTGAGACCCAGTACTTC	CASSPQVETQYF
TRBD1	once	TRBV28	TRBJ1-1	TGTGCCAGCAGCCTTCTGACAGGGTATACGGCTTTCTTT	CASSLLTGYTAFF
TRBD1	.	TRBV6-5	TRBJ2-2	TGTGCCAGCACTCTGACAGGGGACACCGGGGAGCTGTTTTTT	CASTLTGDTGELFF
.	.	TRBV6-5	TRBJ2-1	TGTGCCAGCAGAAATAGCGCCAGCTCCTACAATGAGCAGTTCTTC	CASRNSASSYNEQFF
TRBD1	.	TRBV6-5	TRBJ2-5	TGTGCCAGCAGTCCTGAAACAGGGGGCGGGGAGACCCAGTACTTC	CASSPETGGGETQYF
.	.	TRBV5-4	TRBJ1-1	TGTGCCAGCAGCTTGGAGCGGGGCCCGGCTTTCTTT	CASSLERGPAFF
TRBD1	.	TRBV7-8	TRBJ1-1	TGTGCCAGCAGCTTACAGGGGGCCCCGAACACTGAAGCTTTCTTT	CASSLQGAPNTEAFF
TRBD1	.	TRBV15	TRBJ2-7	TGTGCCACCAGCAGAGATCTAACAGGGGCCTCCTACGAGCAGTACTTC	CATSRDLTGASYEQYF
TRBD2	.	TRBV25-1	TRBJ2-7	TGTGCCAGCAGTAGGCCGGGGGGTGTCTACGAGCAGTACTTC	CASSRPGGVYEQYF
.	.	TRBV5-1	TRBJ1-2	TGCGCCAGCAGCTTGGGGGGGCAGGTCTATGGCTACACCTTC	CASSLGGQVYGYTF
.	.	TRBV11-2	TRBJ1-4	TGTGCCAGCAGCTCTCGACCTCCAGGGGCTACTAATGAAAAACTGTTTTTT	CASSSRPPGATNEKLFF
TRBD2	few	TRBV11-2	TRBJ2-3	TGTGCCAGCAGCTTAGTTGCGGGGGGGCTTCCTGGCACAGATACGCAGTATTTT	CASSLVAGGLPGTDTQYF
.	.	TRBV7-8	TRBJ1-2	TGTGCCAGCAGCTTATATCAGGCCATGGTCTATGGCTACACCTTC	CASSLYQAMVYGYTF
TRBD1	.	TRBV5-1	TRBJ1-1	TGCGCCAGCAGCTTGTCACCGGGACAGGGGGCGCGCCTAGCTTTCTTT	CASSLSPGQGARLAFF
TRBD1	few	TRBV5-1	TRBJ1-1	TGCGCCAGCAGCGAGGACAGGGTGAACACTGAAGCTTTCTTT	CASSEDRVNTEAFF
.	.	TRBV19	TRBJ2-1	TGTGCCAGTACGGATGGTGGGAGTGTGCAGTTCTTC	CASTDGGSVQFF